This TCR beta chain emerged from a study of T cell responses to AZD1222 COVID-19 vaccine. Overall study results and limits: Repertoires were sampled only after the peak T cell response. The donors showed a predominance of white British ancestry and of females, with possible underestimation of clonal diversity.

The assay was immunoSEQ multiplex PCR, and TCRdb's table has in-frame clones only and misses some. The sample yields over 110,000 clones, roughly 93% seen once. Turning to this clone: Its specificity is not known.

Trimming shortened V by 5 bases and J by 2 bases, and 12 bases separated the two germline ends. Looked up from germline, CDR1 is MGHDK and CDR2 is SYGVNS. The CDR3 covers 14 residues. Sequenced material: peripheral blood, taken 28 days after the second AZD1222 dose. The receptor was derived from an adult who received the AZD1222 COVID-19 vaccine. The chain uses TRBV25-1 and TRBJ1-1; no clear D. CDR3 region: CASSSAVGNTEAFF. CDR3 DNA: TGTGCCAGCAGTTCCGCGGTAGGCAACACTGAAGCTTTCTTT.